This TCR beta chain was identified in a study of cytomegalovirus exposure and HLA in healthy donors. The PCR contained 60 Vbeta and 13 Jbeta primers. TCRdb's table, derived via immunoSEQ multiplex PCR, lists solely in-frame clones and lacks some. The table records 200,000 to 250,000 clones, over 65% of them present only once. The V segment lost 11 bases and the J segment 1 base; nucleotides outside the gene matches: 13. This CDR3 comprises 19 residues. Per the germline V gene, CDR1 is SNHLY and CDR2 is FYNNEI. With regard to this clone: What it binds is not known.

Findings and limits, study-wide: In vitro checks showed that a few CMV-associated chains really do target CMV antigens. Previously analyzed data showed that most TCR beta V segments were productive at a frequency of about 90% or about 30%. Sequencing likely caused a cluster of highly shared sequence variants. As a later analysis revealed, most CMV-associated TCR beta chains appeared HLA-restricted.

Input material: PBMCs. This chain connects TRBV2 to TRBJ2-2; 16 bases fit TRBD2. The receptor was isolated from a young woman in good health and CMV-seronegative. The CDR3: CASNPGTSGRALNTGELFF. CDR3 bases: TGTGCCTCCAATCCCGGGACTAGCGGGAGGGCTCTGAACACCGGGGAGCTGTTTTTT.